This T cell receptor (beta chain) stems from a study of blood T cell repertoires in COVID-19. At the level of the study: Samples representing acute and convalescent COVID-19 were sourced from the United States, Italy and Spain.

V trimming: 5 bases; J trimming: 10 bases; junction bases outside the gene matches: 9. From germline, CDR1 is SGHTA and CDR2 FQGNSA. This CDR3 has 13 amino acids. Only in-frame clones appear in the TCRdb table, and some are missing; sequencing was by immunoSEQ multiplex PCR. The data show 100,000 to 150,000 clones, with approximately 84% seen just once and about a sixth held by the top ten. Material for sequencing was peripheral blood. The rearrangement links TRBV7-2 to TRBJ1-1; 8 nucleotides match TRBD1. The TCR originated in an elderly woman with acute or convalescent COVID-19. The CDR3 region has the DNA TGTGCCAGCAGCCAGGGTGGACAGGGTGCAGCTTTCTTT. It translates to CASSQGGQGAAFF.